This is a list of T cell receptor beta chains from one sample in a study of T cell responses to AZD1222 COVID-19 vaccine. Produced via immunoSEQ multiplex PCR; TCRdb's table is partial and in-frame only. The data hold 100,000 to 150,000 clones, with roughly nine tenths observed a single time. This specimen consisted of peripheral blood, obtained on day 0 of AZD1222 vaccination. The origin of the receptors is an adult in good health. Both conserved end residues are part of each CDR3. The size of a clone is reported for some rows only, either as once, few or many, or as a class for expanded clones.

size: once
V: TRBV5-1
J: TRBJ2-1
CDR3: CASSFSPNEQFF

size: -
V: TRBV18
J: TRBJ2-5
CDR3: CASSPRGLQETQYF

size: -
V: TRBV19
J: TRBJ1-1
CDR3: CASSIATGGEAFF

size: -
V: TRBV2
J: TRBJ1-1
CDR3: CASSVGTGTEAFF

size: -
V: TRBV6-5
J: TRBJ1-1
CDR3: CASYVTQNTEAFF

size: once
V: TRBV6-2/TRBV6-3
J: TRBJ1-1
CDR3: CASSYASDISSAMNTEAFF

size: -
V: TRBV18
J: TRBJ1-2
CDR3: CASSQGQNPNYGYTF

size: -
V: TRBV19
J: TRBJ2-5
CDR3: CASSITGAEETQYF

size: few
V: TRBV2
J: TRBJ2-2
CDR3: CASSARVGNTGELFF

size: few
V: TRBV24-1
J: TRBJ2-7
CDR3: CATMGTGGPYEQYF

size: -
V: TRBV3-1/TRBV3-2
J: TRBJ1-1
CDR3: CASSPPTGKNTEAFF

size: -
V: TRBV3-1/TRBV3-2
J: TRBJ1-4
CDR3: CASSQIQFNEKLFF

size: -
V: TRBV29-1
J: TRBJ1-2
CDR3: CSVDSGNDYGYTF

size: -
V: TRBV28
J: TRBJ2-1
CDR3: CASSPLRASGAYNEQFF

size: once
V: TRBV7-7
J: TRBJ2-2
CDR3: CASSLRQGGTGELFF

size: -
V: TRBV3-1/TRBV3-2
J: TRBJ1-5
CDR3: CASSPDYPRSNQPQHF

size: -
V: TRBV10-3
J: TRBJ2-3
CDR3: CAISLLAGGTDTQYF

size: -
V: TRBV7-9
J: TRBJ1-2
CDR3: CASSFPPQGLRGGYTF

size: -
V: TRBV30
J: TRBJ1-1
CDR3: CAWSPSGGTEAFF

size: -
V: TRBV7-2
J: TRBJ1-2
CDR3: CASGRANYGYTF

size: -
V: TRBV9
J: TRBJ2-3
CDR3: CASSVGPTDTQYF

size: -
V: TRBV6-5
J: TRBJ2-3
CDR3: CASLSPANPDTQYF

size: -
V: TRBV30
J: TRBJ1-2
CDR3: CAWRKVPRGYTF

size: -
V: TRBV7-2
J: TRBJ2-7
CDR3: CASSRPDRASYEQYF

size: -
V: TRBV2
J: TRBJ1-4
CDR3: CASSDGLTGQQKLFF

size: -
V: TRBV5-4
J: TRBJ2-3
CDR3: CASSVTSGIVDTQYF

size: -
V: TRBV30
J: TRBJ2-3
CDR3: CAWSPPGQTQYF

size: -
V: TRBV5-1
J: TRBJ2-6
CDR3: CASSPGTAISGANVLTF

size: -
V: TRBV5-4
J: TRBJ1-1
CDR3: CASSLPGEPEAFF

size: -
V: TRBV5-4
J: TRBJ1-2
CDR3: CASSPLGGTYGYTF

size: -
V: TRBV27
J: TRBJ2-7
CDR3: CASSLTPSYEQYF

size: -
V: TRBV5-1
J: TRBJ2-7
CDR3: CASSMDSSSYEQYF

size: once
V: TRBV12-3/TRBV12-4
J: TRBJ1-5
CDR3: CATATGVNQPQHF

size: once
V: TRBV4-1
J: TRBJ2-3
CDR3: CASSQEGTDTQYF

size: -
V: TRBV5-1
J: TRBJ2-5
CDR3: CASSLRTGEGETQYF

size: -
V: TRBV19
J: TRBJ2-3
CDR3: CASSILSYTDTQYF

size: few
V: TRBV5-6
J: TRBJ2-2
CDR3: CASSLASGGRTGELFF